This T cell receptor beta chain was sequenced during a study of blood T cell repertoires in COVID-19. On the study more broadly: The origin of the acute and convalescent COVID-19 samples was the United States, Italy and Spain. PBMCs, B-cell-depleted T cells, or T cells were the source of the cDNA or gDNA that made up the material.

As processed by the authors: Estimation of nucleated cell counts was performed using reference gene primer amplification. Some clones are missing from TCRdb's copy, which holds only in-frame ones; the method was immunoSEQ multiplex PCR. D and trimming were read from the DNA, whereas the V and J calls and clone size are those reported in that table. The data hold around 69,000 clones, with roughly 89% observed a single time. This clonotype originated in a woman aged 50 to 60 with active COVID-19. Sample: peripheral blood.

CDR3 protein: CASCKPSSYEQYF. For the CDR3, the DNA is TGTGCCAGCTGCAAACCGAGCTCCTACGAGCAGTACTTC. The chain combines TRBV5-6 with TRBJ2-7, with D uncertain. The CDR3 contains 13 residues. Trimming stripped 7 bases from V and 0 bases from J, with 11 bases between. CDR1 and CDR2 (germline): SGHDT, YYEEEE.